This T cell receptor beta chain was identified in a study of blood T cells in healthy people across ages. Study summary: Researchers report that template switching captured about one barcoded beta molecule per two T cells.

A second PCR, run for roughly 7 to 12 cycles, used a sample-barcoded 5' primer plus a J-beta primer mix. TCRdb re-called the 5' RACE reads with MiXCR, one entry per CDR3 protein. This sample has 870,000 or so distinct CDR3 sequences; roughly 26% occur once, and the top ten carry 17%. Overall study results and limits: Diversity was higher, and naive CD4+ cells more numerous, in long-lived donors than in aged donors. TCR beta diversity correlated strongly with naive T cell percentage.

Notes on this clonotype: The antigen is unknown. A much larger clone differs by one base, so this may be a read error. It is likely a read error, because the conserved phenylalanine at the end of the CDR3 is missing.

The V gene's germline CDR1 is SGHTA and CDR2 FQGNSA. The CDR3 loop spans 14 amino acids. Trimming stripped 3 bases from V and 3 bases from J, with 11 bases between. Sequences were obtained from blood. The chain joins TRBV7-2 to TRBJ1-2; D is unresolved. This TCR came from an elderly woman in good health. In nucleotides, the CDR3 is TGTGCCAGCAGCTTGAGCGAGATCTACTATGGCTACACCTGC. The encoded protein is CASSLSEIYYGYTC.